These 3 T cell receptor beta chains share one sample of origin, sequenced in a study of PD-L1 blockade in urothelial cancer. Time point specified: pretreatment peripheral blood. Generated by immunoSEQ multiplex PCR, the TCRdb table keeps only in-frame clones and is missing some. The sample has approximately 90,000 clones, 70% to 90% seen once. The sample consisted of PBMCs, taken around atezolizumab (anti-PD-L1) treatment. These receptors originate from a man in his 60s with urothelial cancer.

The genes are TRBV28 and TRBJ2-1, with D perhaps matching TRBD2 (6 bases). The V and J ends lost 6 bases and 8 bases respectively, with 14 bases between them. The CDR3 is made up of 13 amino acids. Germline CDR1 MDHEN, CDR2 SYDVKM. Here the CDR3 DNA reads TGTGCCAGCAGCTATCTAGCGATGTATGAGCAGTTCTTC. This gives the protein CASSYLAMYEQFF.

CDR3 sequence: CASSPTGVEGYTF. The CDR3, as DNA: TGTGCCAGCTCACCAACAGGGGTGGAAGGCTACACCTTC. The rearrangement joins TRBV18 to TRBJ1-2; 7 nucleotides match TRBD1. Per germline, CDR1 KGHSH and CDR2 LQKENI. V trimming: 2 bases; J trimming: 8 bases; junction bases outside the gene matches: 5. This CDR3 region has 13 residues. Together with reference TRBV18 and TRBJ1-2, the CDR3 gives the full variable domain: NAGVMQNPRHLVRRRGQEARLRCSPMKGHSHVYWYRQLPEEGLKFMVYLQKENIIDESGMPKERFSAEFPKEGPSILRIQQVVRGDSAAYFCASSPTGVEGYTFGSGTRLTVV.

This clone showed up just once. The chain has TRBV2 and TRBJ2-5; TRBD1 might be the D (6 bases). Per the germline V gene, CDR1 is SNHLY and CDR2 is FYNNEI. This CDR3 contains 14 residues. Trimming left V 6 bases short and J 2 bases short, with 13 bases between. The CDR3 reads CASRAGQIQETQYF. CDR3 sequence (DNA): TGTGCCAGCAGGGCAGGACAGATTCAAGAGACCCAGTACTTC.